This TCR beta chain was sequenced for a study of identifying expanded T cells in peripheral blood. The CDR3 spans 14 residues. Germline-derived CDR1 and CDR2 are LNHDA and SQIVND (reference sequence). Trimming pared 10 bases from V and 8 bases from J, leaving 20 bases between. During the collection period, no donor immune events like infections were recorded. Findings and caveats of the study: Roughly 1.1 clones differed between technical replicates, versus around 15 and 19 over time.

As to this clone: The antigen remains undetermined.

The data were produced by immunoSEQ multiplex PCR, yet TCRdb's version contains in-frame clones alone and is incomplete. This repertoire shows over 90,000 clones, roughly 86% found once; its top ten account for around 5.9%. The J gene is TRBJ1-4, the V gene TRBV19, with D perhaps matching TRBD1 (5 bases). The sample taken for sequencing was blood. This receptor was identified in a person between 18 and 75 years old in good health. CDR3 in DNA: TGTGCCACCACAATCCGGCAGGGTGGAGAAAAACTGTTTTTT. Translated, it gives CATTIRQGGEKLFF.